This T cell receptor (beta chain) is drawn from a study of shared clonotypes between healthy human individuals. This clone was counted once. The table came from immunoSEQ multiplex PCR; TCRdb's copy has only in-frame clones and leaves some out. This repertoire shows about 2.3 million clones, less than 95% found once; its top ten account for 0.37%. Germline CDR1 is LGHNA and CDR2 is YNFKEQ. This CDR3 is built from 14 residues. Trimming took off 6 bases at V and 0 bases at J, with 12 bases between the two ends. The sequence came from a man aged 18 to 30 in good health. Some clones in this sample may be carry-over from other donors' samples. Material: naive CD4+ T cells from PBMCs. This sample's subset: CD45RA+ positively selected. The genes are TRBV4-2 and TRBJ2-7; D may be TRBD2 (5 bases). The CDR3 loop reads CASSKNGVSYEQYF. As DNA, the CDR3 is TGTGCCAGCAGTAAAAACGGGGTCTCCTACGAGCAGTACTTC.